This T cell receptor beta chain was retrieved from a study of T cells in Graves' hyperthyroidism and ophthalmopathy. At the level of the study: Pretreatment peripheral blood was obtained at initial diagnosis.

The table lists this clonotype with many counts. CDR1 KGHSH and CDR2 LQKENI come from the germline V gene. V shed 1 base and J 2 bases; nucleotides not matched to a gene: 3. The CDR3 sequence is 15 residues long. TCR beta CDR3 region amplification was performed from RNA transcripts. First-round RT-PCR of the TCR CDR3 relied on the HTBI primer set. Each CDR3 protein is one row after TCRdb ran MiXCR on the multiplex PCR reads. The repertoire holds around 440,000 distinct CDR3 sequences, with 15% to 18% as singletons. Hyperthyroidism was newly diagnosed in patients aged 18 to 65 (duration under 2 months). Pregnant or lactating patients were excluded, as were those with uncontrolled infection or other autoimmune disease.

The V call is TRBV18, the J call TRBJ2-7; TRBD2 agrees at 9 bases. Sequenced input: blood. The receptor was isolated from a woman aged 18-29 years with Graves' hyperthyroidism. The CDR3 bases are TGTGCCAGCTCACCACTAGCGGGAGATACCTACGAGCAGTACTTC. This gives the protein CASSPLAGDTYEQYF.